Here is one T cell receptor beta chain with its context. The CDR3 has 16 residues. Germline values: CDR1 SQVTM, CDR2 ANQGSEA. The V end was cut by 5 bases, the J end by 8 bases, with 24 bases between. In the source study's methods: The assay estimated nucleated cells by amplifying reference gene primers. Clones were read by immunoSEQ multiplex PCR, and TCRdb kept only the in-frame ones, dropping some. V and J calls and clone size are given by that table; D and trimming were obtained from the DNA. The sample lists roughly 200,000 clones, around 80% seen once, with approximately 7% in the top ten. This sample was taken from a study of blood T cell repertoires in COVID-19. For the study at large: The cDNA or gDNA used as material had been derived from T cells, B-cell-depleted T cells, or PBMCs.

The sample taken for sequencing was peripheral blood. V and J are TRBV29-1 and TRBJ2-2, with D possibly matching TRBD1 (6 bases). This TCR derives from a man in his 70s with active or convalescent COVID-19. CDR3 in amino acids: CSVSVRETGSSGELFF. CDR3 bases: TGCAGCGTTTCAGTTAGAGAAACAGGGTCCTCTGGGGAGCTGTTTTTT.